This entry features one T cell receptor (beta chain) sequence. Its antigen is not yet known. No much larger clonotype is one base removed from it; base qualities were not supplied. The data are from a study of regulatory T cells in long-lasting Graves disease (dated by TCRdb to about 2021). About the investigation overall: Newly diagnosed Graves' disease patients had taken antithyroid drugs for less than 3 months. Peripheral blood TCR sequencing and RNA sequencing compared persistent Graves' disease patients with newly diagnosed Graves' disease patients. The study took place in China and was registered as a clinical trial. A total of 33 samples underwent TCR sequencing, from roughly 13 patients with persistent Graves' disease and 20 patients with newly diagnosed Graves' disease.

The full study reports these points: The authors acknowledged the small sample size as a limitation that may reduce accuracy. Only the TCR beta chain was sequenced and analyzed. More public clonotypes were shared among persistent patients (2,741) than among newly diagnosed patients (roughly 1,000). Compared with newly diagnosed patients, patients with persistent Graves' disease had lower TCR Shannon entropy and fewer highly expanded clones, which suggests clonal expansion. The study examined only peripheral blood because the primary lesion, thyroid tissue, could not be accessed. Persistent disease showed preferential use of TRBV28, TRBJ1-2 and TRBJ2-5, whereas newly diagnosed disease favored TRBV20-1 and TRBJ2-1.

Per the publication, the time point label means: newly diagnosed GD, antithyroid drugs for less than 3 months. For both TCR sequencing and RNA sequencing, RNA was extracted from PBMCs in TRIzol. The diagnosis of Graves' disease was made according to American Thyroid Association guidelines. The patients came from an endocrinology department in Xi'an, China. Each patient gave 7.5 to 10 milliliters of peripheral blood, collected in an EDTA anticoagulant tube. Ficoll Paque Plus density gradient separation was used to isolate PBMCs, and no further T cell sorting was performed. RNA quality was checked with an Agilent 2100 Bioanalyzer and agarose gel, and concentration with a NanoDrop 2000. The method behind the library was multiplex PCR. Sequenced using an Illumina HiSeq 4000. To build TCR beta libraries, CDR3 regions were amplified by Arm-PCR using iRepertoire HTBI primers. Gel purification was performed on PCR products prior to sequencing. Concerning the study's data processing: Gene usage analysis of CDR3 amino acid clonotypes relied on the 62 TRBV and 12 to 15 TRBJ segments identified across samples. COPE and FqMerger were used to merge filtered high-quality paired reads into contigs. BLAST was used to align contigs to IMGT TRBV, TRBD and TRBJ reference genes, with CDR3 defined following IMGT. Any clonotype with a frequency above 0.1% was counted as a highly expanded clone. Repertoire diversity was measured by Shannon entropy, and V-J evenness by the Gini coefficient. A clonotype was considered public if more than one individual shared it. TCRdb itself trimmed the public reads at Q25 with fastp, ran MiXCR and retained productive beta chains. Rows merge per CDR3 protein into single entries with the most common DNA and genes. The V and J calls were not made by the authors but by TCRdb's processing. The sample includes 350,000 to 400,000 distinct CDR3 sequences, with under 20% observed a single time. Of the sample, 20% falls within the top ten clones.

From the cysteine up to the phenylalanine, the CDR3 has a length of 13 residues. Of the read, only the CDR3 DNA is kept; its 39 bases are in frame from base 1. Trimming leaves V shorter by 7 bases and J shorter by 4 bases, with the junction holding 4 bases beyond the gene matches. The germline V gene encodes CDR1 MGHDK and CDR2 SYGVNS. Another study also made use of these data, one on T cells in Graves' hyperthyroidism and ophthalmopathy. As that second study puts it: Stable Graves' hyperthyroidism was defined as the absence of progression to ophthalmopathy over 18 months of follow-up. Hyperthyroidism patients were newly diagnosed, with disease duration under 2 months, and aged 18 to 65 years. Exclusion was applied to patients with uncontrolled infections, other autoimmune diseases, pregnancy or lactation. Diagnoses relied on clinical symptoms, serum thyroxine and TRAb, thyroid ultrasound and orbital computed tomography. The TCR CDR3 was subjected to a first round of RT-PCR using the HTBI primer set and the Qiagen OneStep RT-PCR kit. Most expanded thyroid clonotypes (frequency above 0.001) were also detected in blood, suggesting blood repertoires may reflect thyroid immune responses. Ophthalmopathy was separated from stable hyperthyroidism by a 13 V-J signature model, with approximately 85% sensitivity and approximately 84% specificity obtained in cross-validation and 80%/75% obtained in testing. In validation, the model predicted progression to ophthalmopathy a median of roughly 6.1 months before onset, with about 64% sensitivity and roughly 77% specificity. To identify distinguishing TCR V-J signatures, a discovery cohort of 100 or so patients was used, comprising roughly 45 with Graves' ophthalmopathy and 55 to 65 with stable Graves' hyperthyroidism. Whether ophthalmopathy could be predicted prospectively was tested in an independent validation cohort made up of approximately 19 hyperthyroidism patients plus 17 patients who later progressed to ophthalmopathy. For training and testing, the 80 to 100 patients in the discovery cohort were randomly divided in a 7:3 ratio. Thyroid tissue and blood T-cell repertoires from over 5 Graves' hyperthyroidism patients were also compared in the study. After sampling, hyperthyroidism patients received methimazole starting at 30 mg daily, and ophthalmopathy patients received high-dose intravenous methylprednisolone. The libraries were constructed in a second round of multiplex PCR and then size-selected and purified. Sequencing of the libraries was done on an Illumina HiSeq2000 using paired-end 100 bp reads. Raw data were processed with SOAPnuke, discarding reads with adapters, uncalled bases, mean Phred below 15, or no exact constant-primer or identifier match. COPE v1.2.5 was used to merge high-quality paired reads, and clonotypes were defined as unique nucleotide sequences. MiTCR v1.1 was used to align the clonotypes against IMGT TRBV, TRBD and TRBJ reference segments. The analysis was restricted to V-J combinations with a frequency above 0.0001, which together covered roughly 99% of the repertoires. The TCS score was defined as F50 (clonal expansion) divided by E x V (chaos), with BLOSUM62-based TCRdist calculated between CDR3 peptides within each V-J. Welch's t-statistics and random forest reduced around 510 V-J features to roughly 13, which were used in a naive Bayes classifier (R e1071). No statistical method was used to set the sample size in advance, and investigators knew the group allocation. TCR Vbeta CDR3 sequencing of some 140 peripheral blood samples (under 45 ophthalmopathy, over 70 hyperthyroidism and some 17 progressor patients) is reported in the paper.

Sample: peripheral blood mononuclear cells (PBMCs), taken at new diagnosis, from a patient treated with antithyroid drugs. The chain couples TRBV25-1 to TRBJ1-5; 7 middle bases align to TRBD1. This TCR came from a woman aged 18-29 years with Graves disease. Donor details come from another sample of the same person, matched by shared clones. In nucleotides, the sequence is TGTGCCAGCATTGACAGGGAAAATCAGCCCCAGCATTTT. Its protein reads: CASIDRENQPQHF. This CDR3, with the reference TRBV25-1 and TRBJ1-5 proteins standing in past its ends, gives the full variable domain EADIYQTPRYLVIGTGKKITLECSQTMGHDKMYWYQQDPGMELHLIHYSYGVNSTEKGDLSSESTVSRIRTEHFPLTLESARPSHTSQYLCASIDRENQPQHFGDGTRLSIL.